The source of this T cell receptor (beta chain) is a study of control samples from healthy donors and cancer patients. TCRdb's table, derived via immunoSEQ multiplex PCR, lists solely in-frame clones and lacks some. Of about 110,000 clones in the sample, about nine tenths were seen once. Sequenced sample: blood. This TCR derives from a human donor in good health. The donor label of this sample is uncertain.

The CDR3 sequence: CASSSGIDQYF. The CDR3, as DNA: TGTGCCAGCAGCTCTGGAATTGACCAGTACTTC. The chain links TRBV7-2 to TRBJ2-5, with no clear D. There are 11 residues in the CDR3. V was clipped by 4 bases and J by 10 bases, with 10 bases between them. Germline V lookup: CDR1 SGHTA, CDR2 FQGNSA. The full variable domain, rest sourced from reference TRBV7-2 and TRBJ2-5, is GAGVSQSPSNKVTEKGKDVELRCDPISGHTALYWYRQSLGQGLEFLIYFQGNSAPDKSGLPSDRFSAERTGGSVSTLTIQRTQQEDSAVYLCASSSGIDQYFGPGTRLLVL.